This T cell receptor (beta chain) was identified in a study of blood T cell repertoires in COVID-19. The wider study: Whether acute or convalescent, the COVID-19 samples came from the United States, Italy and Spain. T cells, B-cell-depleted T cells, or PBMCs supplied cDNA or gDNA.

This CDR3 has 13 amino acids. The V and J ends lost 3 bases and 9 bases respectively, with 12 bases between them. Germline V gene sequence: CDR1 SGHNT, CDR2 YENEEA. Measured with immunoSEQ multiplex PCR; TCRdb has only the in-frame clones, and not every one. The profile shows approximately 140,000 clones, about 86% of them singletons. This sequence was found in a man aged 40-50 years with acute COVID-19. The chain joins TRBV11-3 to TRBJ2-1, with D possibly TRBD1 on 5 matching bases. The sequencing input was PBMCs or T cells enriched from blood (not recorded which). The CDR3 sequence is CASSLDTLAEQFF. In nucleotides, the CDR3 is TGTGCCAGCAGCTTGGACACACTGGCTGAGCAGTTCTTC.